This T cell receptor beta chain was retrieved from a study of early T cells in non-severe SARS-CoV-2 infection. The TCR library protocol was used to attach unique molecular identifiers. These identifiers were attached to individual cDNA molecules. TCRdb ran MiXCR on the 5' RACE reads and lists one entry per CDR3 protein. The sample yields more than 65,000 distinct CDR3 sequences, 12% seen once. This clonotype occurred many times. The TCR sequence derives from an adult who was a healthcare worker with PCR-confirmed SARS-CoV-2 infection or an uninfected control (not recorded which). Sequencing was done on a sample of whole blood.

The CDR3: CSASPGAWKNEQFF. CDR3 nucleotides: TGCAGTGCTAGTCCGGGGGCCTGGAAGAATGAGCAGTTCTTC. The gene calls are TRBV20-1 and TRBJ2-1; the D call may be TRBD1 or TRBD2 (6 bases each). This CDR3 has 14 residues. CDR1 is DFQATT, CDR2 SNEGSKA, per germline (reference sequence). V was cut by 3 bases and J by 7 bases, with 16 bases left in between.